This T cell receptor (beta chain) was documented in a study of radiation and T cells in renal cell carcinoma. Time point: blood 4 weeks post-SBRT, at nephrectomy. Treatment reported: 15 Gy SBRT to primary tumor, nephrectomy 4 weeks later. Nephrectomy followed 15 Gy stereotactic body radiation by 4 weeks. The tumor was a clear cell renal cell carcinoma. This CDR3 region has 14 residues. Germline trimming cut 5 bases from V and 6 bases from J; bases unmatched to any gene: 9. CDR1 LNHDA and CDR2 SQIVND come from the germline V gene (reference sequence). Measured with immunoSEQ multiplex PCR; TCRdb has only the in-frame clones, and not every one. The sample carries 150,000 or so clones, 88% recorded once.

The sample consisted of blood, taken from a patient whose treatment included radiotherapy and nephrectomy. This chain joins TRBV19 and TRBJ1-1, with 7 bases aligning to TRBD1. This TCR was recovered from a woman between 45 and 65 years old with renal cell carcinoma. CDR3 sequence reads: CASSPDREGAEAFF. DNA for the CDR3: TGTGCCAGTAGTCCAGACAGGGAAGGGGCTGAAGCTTTCTTT.